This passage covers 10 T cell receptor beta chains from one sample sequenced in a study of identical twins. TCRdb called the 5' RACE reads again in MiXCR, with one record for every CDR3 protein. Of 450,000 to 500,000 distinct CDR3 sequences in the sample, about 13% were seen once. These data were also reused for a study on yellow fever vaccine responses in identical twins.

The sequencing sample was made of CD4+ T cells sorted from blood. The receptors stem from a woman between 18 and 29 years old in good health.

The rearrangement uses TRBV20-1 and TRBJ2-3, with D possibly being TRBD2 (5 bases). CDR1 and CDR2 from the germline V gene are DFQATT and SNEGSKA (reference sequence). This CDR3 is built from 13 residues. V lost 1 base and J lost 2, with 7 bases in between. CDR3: CSARGGFTDTQYF. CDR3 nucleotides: TGCAGTGCTAGAGGCGGGTTCACAGATACGCAGTATTTT.

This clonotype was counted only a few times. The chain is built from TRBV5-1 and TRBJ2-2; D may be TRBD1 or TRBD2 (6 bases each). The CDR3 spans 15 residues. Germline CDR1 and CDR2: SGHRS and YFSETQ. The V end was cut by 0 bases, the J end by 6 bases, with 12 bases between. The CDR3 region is CASSLDPGASGELFF. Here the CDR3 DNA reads TGCGCCAGCAGCTTGGATCCGGGGGCGTCCGGGGAGCTGTTTTTT.

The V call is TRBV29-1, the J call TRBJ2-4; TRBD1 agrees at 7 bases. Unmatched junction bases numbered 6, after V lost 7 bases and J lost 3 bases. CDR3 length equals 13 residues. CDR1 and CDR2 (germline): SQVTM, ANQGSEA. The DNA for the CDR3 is TGCAGCGCGACAGGGATGGACAAAAACATTCAGTACTTC. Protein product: CSATGMDKNIQYF.

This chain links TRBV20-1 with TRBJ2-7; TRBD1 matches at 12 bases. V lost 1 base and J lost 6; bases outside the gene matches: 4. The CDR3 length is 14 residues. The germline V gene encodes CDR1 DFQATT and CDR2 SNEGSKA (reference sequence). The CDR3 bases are TGCAGTGCTAGAGGGTGGGACAGGGGGCGCGAGCAGTACTTC. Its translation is CSARGWDRGREQYF.

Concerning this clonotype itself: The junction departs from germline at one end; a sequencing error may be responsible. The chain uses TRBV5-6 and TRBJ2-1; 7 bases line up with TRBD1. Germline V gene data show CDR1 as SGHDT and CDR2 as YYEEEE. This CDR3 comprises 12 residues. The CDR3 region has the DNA TGTGCCAGCAGCTTGTATGGGTCAGGGGGAAACTTC. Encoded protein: CASSLYGSGGNF.

CDR3 coding DNA: TGTGCCAGCTCACCTTCCTCCCGGCAGGGGTCCTACGAGCAGTACTTC. Its protein product is CASSPSSRQGSYEQYF. The V gene is TRBV18, the J gene TRBJ2-7, with a tentative D call TRBD1 (6 bases). This CDR3 comprises 16 residues. Germline CDR1 reads KGHSH; CDR2 reads LQKENI. The ends were cut back, 3 bases at V and 1 base at J, with 16 bases in the middle.

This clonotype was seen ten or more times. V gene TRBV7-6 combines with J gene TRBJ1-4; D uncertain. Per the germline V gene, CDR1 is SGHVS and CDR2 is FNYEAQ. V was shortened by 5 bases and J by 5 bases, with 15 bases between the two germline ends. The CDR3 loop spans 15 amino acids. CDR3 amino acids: CASSAASQGNEKLFF. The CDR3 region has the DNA TGTGCCAGCAGCGCCGCCTCACAAGGGAATGAAAAACTGTTTTTT.

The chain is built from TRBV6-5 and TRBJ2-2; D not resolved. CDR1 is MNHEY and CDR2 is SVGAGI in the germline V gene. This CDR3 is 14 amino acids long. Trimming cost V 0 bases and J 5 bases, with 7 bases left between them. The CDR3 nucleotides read TGTGCCAGCAGTTACTCCACATTAACCGGGGAGCTGTTTTTT. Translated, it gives CASSYSTLTGELFF.

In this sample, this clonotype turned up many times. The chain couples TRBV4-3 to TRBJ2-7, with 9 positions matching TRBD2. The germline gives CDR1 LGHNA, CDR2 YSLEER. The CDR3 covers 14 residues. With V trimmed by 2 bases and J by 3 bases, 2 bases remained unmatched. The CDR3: CASSQQLAGYEQYF. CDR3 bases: TGCGCCAGCAGCCAACAACTAGCGGGCTACGAGCAGTACTTC.

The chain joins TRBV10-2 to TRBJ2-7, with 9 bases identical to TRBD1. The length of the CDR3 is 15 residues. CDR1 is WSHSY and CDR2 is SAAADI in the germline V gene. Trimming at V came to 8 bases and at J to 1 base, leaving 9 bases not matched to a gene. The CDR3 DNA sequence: TGCGCCAGCCTTACAGGGGGCGCGGGATCCTACGAGCAGTACTTC. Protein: CASLTGGAGSYEQYF.